Below are 21 T cell receptor beta chains sequenced from a single sample in a study of T cells after yellow fever vaccination. TCRdb re-called the 5' RACE reads with MiXCR, one entry per CDR3 protein. The top ten clones hold around a fifth of a sample with some 250,000 distinct CDR3 sequences, more than 3.5% of them seen once. Sequenced here: PBMCs, sampled 15 days after the yellow fever booster vaccination. These receptors were obtained from a man between 18 and 35 years old who received the YFV17D yellow fever vaccine.

The V call is TRBV10-3, the J call TRBJ1-1; 11 bases align to TRBD1. Germline values: CDR1 ENHRY, CDR2 SYGVKD. The CDR3 extends over 14 amino acids. Unmatched junction bases numbered 5, after V lost 7 bases and J lost 4 bases. DNA for the CDR3: TGTGCCATCAACCCCGGGACAGGGGGCACTGAAGCTTTCTTT. Residues: CAINPGTGGTEAFF.

This clonotype was seen ten or more times. CDR3 DNA sequence: TGCAGTGCTAGTATCGCTAGCGGGTACGAGCAGTACGTC. It translates to CSASIASGYEQYV. The J gene is TRBJ2-7, the V gene TRBV20-1, with TRBD2 matching over 8 bases. CDR3 length equals 13 residues. Germline loops: CDR1 DFQATT, CDR2 SNEGSKA (reference sequence). The ends lost 3 bases at V and 4 bases at J; junction bases unmatched: 5.

This clonotype was seen many times. V usage is TRBV7-2 and J usage is TRBJ2-7, with 10 bases lining up with TRBD1. Germline CDR1 is SGHTA and CDR2 is FQGNSA. After removal of 2 bases from V and 7 bases from J, the junction contained 11 bases not matched to a gene. The CDR3 is 16 residues long. The CDR3 spells CASSLYGTGATSEQYF. CDR3 coding DNA: TGTGCCAGCAGCTTATATGGGACAGGGGCCACATCGGAGCAGTACTTC.

Many counts were recorded for this clonotype. The V gene is TRBV30, the J gene TRBJ2-4; 9 bases map to TRBD2. V lost 0 bases to trimming and J lost 2 bases; unmatched junction nucleotides: 8. This CDR3 region has 17 residues. Germline V gene data show CDR1 as GTSNPN and CDR2 as SVGIG (reference sequence). The CDR3 DNA sequence: TGTGCCTGGAGTGTAAAAGGACTAGCGAAGACCAAAAACATTCAGTACTTC. This sequence encodes CAWSVKGLAKTKNIQYF.

This clonotype was seen at least ten times. The V call is TRBV2, the J call TRBJ2-7; the D is unclear. V was clipped by 7 bases and J by 3 bases, with 4 bases between them. CDR3 size: 10 residues. Germline V lookup: CDR1 SNHLY, CDR2 FYNNEI. The CDR3 bases are TGTGCCAGCAAAAACTACGAGCAGTACGTC. Its translation: CASKNYEQYV.

This clonotype was counted ten times or more. This chain connects TRBV20-1 to TRBJ2-3, with D possibly TRBD2 on 6 matching bases. There are 12 residues in the CDR3. Germline V gene sequence: CDR1 DFQATT, CDR2 SNEGSKA (reference sequence). V lost 0 bases and J lost 6, with 7 bases in between. CDR3 DNA sequence: TGCAGTGCTAGAGAGAGCGGGGATACGCAGTATTTT. This encodes CSARESGDTQYF.

About this clonotype: Its ends do not fully match the called genes, so a read error is possible. The chain is built from TRBV7-2 and TRBJ2-3; 9 nucleotides align to TRBD2. This CDR3 has 14 residues. In germline, CDR1 is SGHTA, CDR2 FQGNSA. CDR3 sequence (DNA): TGTGCCAGCAGCCGCGGGGGGGCAACAGATACGCACTATTTT. Translating it yields CASSRGGATDTHYF. The full variable domain, in which reference TRBV7-2 and TRBJ2-3 provide the parts outside the CDR3, is GAGVSQSPSNKVTEKGKDVELRCDPISGHTALYWYRQSLGQGLEFLIYFQGNSAPDKSGLPSDRFSAERTGGSVSTLTIQRTQQEDSAVYLCASSRGGATDTHYFGPGTRLTVL.

This clonotype showed up many times. The chain carries TRBV25-1 and TRBJ1-2; D unresolved. Per germline, CDR1 MGHDK and CDR2 SYGVNS. Trimming left V 3 bases short and J 2 bases short, with 10 bases between. The CDR3 has 14 amino acids. CDR3 residues: CASSEWGGNYGYTF. DNA of the CDR3: TGTGCCAGCAGTGAGTGGGGAGGGAACTATGGCTACACCTTC.

This clonotype was detected a few times. The rearrangement links TRBV5-1 to TRBJ2-6; D is possibly TRBD2 (5 bases). Germline V gene sequence: CDR1 SGHRS, CDR2 YFSETQ. V was pared by 3 bases and J by 0 bases, with 10 bases between. The CDR3 is 16 residues long. The CDR3 coding sequence is TGCGCCAGCAGCTCCACGGGGTTCTCTGGGGCCAACGTCCTGACTTTC. Its translation is CASSSTGFSGANVLTF. Filled out from reference TRBV5-1 and TRBJ2-6, the complete variable domain reads KAGVTQTPRYLIKTRGQQVTLSCSPISGHRSVSWYQQTPGQGLQFLFEYFSETQRNKGNFPGRFSGRQFSNSRSEMNVSTLELGDSALYLCASSSTGFSGANVLTFGAGSRLTVL.

This clonotype has at least ten counts. The chain employs TRBV5-1 and TRBJ1-1; D is perhaps TRBD1 (6 bases). V shed 2 bases and J shed 5 bases, with 16 bases lying between them. This CDR3 region has 15 residues. CDR1 and CDR2 (germline): SGHRS, YFSETQ. The CDR3 bases are TGCGCCAGCAGCTTCGGCGGGGGGCGTGAAACTGAAGCTTTCTTT. Amino acid sequence: CASSFGGGRETEAFF. Variable domain in full (rest from reference TRBV5-1 and TRBJ1-1): KAGVTQTPRYLIKTRGQQVTLSCSPISGHRSVSWYQQTPGQGLQFLFEYFSETQRNKGNFPGRFSGRQFSNSRSEMNVSTLELGDSALYLCASSFGGGRETEAFFGQGTRLTVV.

In this sample, this clonotype turned up a few times. At one end, the junction sequence differs from germline, possibly due to a read error. This chain connects TRBV5-1 to TRBJ2-7; D is unresolved. The CDR3 covers 13 residues. The germline V gene encodes CDR1 SGHRS and CDR2 YFSETQ. DNA for the CDR3: TGCGCCAGCAGCTTGGGTGTCCCCCACGAGCAGCACTTC. Residues: CASSLGVPHEQHF.

At least ten counts were recorded for this clonotype. The chain joins TRBV20-1 to TRBJ2-7, with D perhaps TRBD2 (6 bases). CDR1 and CDR2 from the germline V gene are DFQATT and SNEGSKA (reference sequence). V gave up 0 bases and J gave up 8 bases, with 11 bases separating them. The CDR3 covers 12 residues. The CDR3 reads CSARDRGIKQYF. CDR3 coding DNA: TGCAGTGCTAGAGACCGGGGGATAAAGCAGTACTTC.

The chain has TRBV9 and TRBJ1-4; D unclear. V was trimmed by 4 bases and J by 5 bases, leaving 12 bases between them. Germline V CDR1 and CDR2: SGDLS, YYNGEE. This CDR3 has 14 residues. For the CDR3, the DNA is TGTGCCAGCAGCCGAAACCGGTGGAATGAAAAACTGTTTTTT. It yields the protein CASSRNRWNEKLFF.

This clonotype came up a few times. The V and J genes are TRBV28 and TRBJ1-2; possible D gene TRBD1, 6 bases. The germline CDR1 and CDR2 sequences are MDHEN and SYDVKM. The CDR3 sequence is 14 residues long. With 5 bases removed from V and 3 bases from J, the gap between germline ends came to 13 bases. The CDR3 loop reads CASSQQGGHYGYTF. The DNA of the CDR3 is TGTGCCAGCAGTCAACAGGGAGGGCACTATGGCTACACCTTC.

The table lists this clonotype with many counts. V is TRBV12-3 or TRBV12-4 and J is TRBJ2-5, with unresolved D. This CDR3 is built from 11 residues. V dropped 10 bases and J dropped 0 bases, with 6 bases sitting between them. This chain's CDR3 is CATAYQETQYF. The CDR3 nucleotides read TGTGCCACCGCTTACCAAGAGACCCAGTACTTC.

This clonotype was detected ten times or more. The chain recombines TRBV3-1 with TRBJ2-3; D is possibly TRBD1 (6 bases). In germline, CDR1 is LGHDT, CDR2 YNNKEL (reference sequence). V was trimmed by 4 bases and J by 7 bases, leaving 18 bases between them. The length of the CDR3 is 15 residues. CDR3 region: CASSPGRGAPNTQYF. The CDR3, as DNA: TGTGCCAGCAGCCCAGGCAGGGGAGCTCCAAATACGCAGTATTTT.

In this sample, this clonotype turned up many times. The chain combines TRBV7-6 with TRBJ1-1; 8 bases line up with TRBD1. Germline V gives CDR1 SGHVS, CDR2 FNYEAQ. Trimming at V came to 5 bases and at J to 1 base, leaving 3 bases not matched to a gene. The CDR3 is 14 residues long. The CDR3 is CASSIRGPNTEAFF. The CDR3 coding sequence is TGTGCCAGCAGCATCAGGGGGCCGAACACTGAAGCTTTCTTT.

This clonotype has ten or more counts. The gene calls are TRBV29-1 and TRBJ1-2, with 7 positions matching TRBD1. This CDR3 region has 13 residues. Germline-derived CDR1 and CDR2 are SQVTM and ANQGSEA. Trimming at V came to 5 bases and at J to 3 bases, leaving 6 bases not matched to a gene. The CDR3 sequence: CSVRGQRHYGYTF. CDR3 DNA sequence: TGCAGCGTTCGGGGACAGCGACACTATGGCTACACCTTC.

This clonotype was recorded many times. The chain links TRBV20-1 to TRBJ1-2; TRBD1 is a possible D gene (5 bases). The length of the CDR3 is 13 residues. Per germline, CDR1 DFQATT and CDR2 SNEGSKA (reference sequence). This chain's CDR3 is CSAFFRENYGYTF. In DNA, the CDR3 is TGCAGCGCCTTCTTCAGGGAGAACTATGGCTACACCTTC.

This clonotype has ten or more counts. V gene TRBV4-1 combines with J gene TRBJ2-7; D may be TRBD1 (6 bases). Germline assignment: CDR1 MGHRA and CDR2 YSYEKL. The CDR3 sequence is 17 residues long. The germline V and J ends were trimmed by 1 base and 0 bases, with 16 bases remaining between them. The CDR3 region has the DNA TGCGCCAGCAGCCAAGTTCTAGGGACAAGATTCTCCTACGAGCAGTACTTC. Translation: CASSQVLGTRFSYEQYF.

This clonotype was recorded many times. The chain is built from TRBV5-1 and TRBJ2-7, with TRBD1 as a possible D gene (6 bases). CDR3 size: 16 residues. V gave up 4 bases and J gave up 5 bases, with 22 bases separating them. Germline CDR1 and CDR2: SGHRS and YFSETQ. The DNA for the CDR3 is TGCGCCAGCAGCCCCCGCTCGGGACAAAGCTTCGACGAGCAGTACGTC. Translating gives CASSPRSGQSFDEQYV.